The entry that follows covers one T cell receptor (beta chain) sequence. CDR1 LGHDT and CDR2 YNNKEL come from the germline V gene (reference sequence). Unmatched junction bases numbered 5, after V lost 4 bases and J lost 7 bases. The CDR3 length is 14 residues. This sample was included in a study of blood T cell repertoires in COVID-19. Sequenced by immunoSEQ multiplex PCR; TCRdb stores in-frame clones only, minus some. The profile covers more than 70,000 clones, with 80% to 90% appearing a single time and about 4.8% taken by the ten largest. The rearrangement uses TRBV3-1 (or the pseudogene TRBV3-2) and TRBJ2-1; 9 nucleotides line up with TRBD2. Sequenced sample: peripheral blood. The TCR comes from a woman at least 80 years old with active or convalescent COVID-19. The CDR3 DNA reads TGTGCCAGCAGCCCGGGACTAGCCTGGAATGAGCAGTTCTTC. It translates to CASSPGLAWNEQFF.